This T cell receptor beta chain derives from a study of shared clonotypes between healthy human individuals. Whole-study findings and limits: Shared clonotypes across all four donors exceeded non-shared ones in generation probability. Sampling included only blood; tissue repertoires likely differ.

The trim removed 9 bases at V and 4 bases at J, leaving 7 bases unmatched. CDR1 and CDR2 from the germline V gene are LNHDA and SQIVND (reference sequence). The CDR3 consists of 15 residues. Repertoires were generated with immunoSEQ multiplex PCR, while TCRdb's copy carries only in-frame clones and drops some. The sample consists of under 2,000,000 clones, about 94% of them appearing once. Comments on this clone: Its antigen is undetermined.

Naive CD8 isolation took CD45RO-negative cells positively selected for CCR7 and excluded terminally differentiated effector memory CD45RA+ cells. Specimen: naive CD8+ T cells sorted from blood. This chain connects TRBV19 to TRBJ2-3; 13 nucleotides agree with TRBD2. The TCR was taken from a man in his late teens or twenties in good health. CDR3 DNA sequence: TGTGCCAGCGGACTAGCGGGAGCGGGTGCAGATACGCAGTATTTT. It is translated as CASGLAGAGADTQYF.